This T cell receptor (beta chain) was sequenced during a study of cytomegalovirus exposure and HLA in healthy donors. Overall study results and limits: About 87% or about 30% of the time was how often most TCR beta V segments were productive, according to an earlier analysis.

PCR employed 60 Vbeta and 13 Jbeta primers. Sequenced by immunoSEQ multiplex PCR; TCRdb stores in-frame clones only, minus some. The sample shows fewer than 110,000 clones, about 80% of them seen only once. This clone was detected a few times. Its specificity is not known. Per the germline V gene, CDR1 is ENHRY and CDR2 is SYGVKD. J lost 1 base, V lost 10 bases, and 17 bases had no gene match. The CDR3 length is 17 residues. Specimen: PBMCs. This chain joins TRBV10-3 and TRBJ1-1; 8 bases map to TRBD1. The receptor comes from a man aged 40-49 years in good health and CMV-seronegative. The CDR3 sequence: CASSLYMTGAPNTEAFF. The CDR3 bases are TGTGCCAGCAGCCTTTATATGACAGGGGCTCCGAACACTGAAGCTTTCTTT.